The clone carrying this T cell receptor (beta chain) was seen repeatedly, ten times or more. Its specificity is not known. CDR1 and CDR2 from the germline V gene are DFQATT and SNEGSKA (reference sequence). The CDR3 is made up of 11 amino acids. V was trimmed by 2 bases and J by 10 bases, leaving 11 bases between them. The sample originates from a study of T cells in Graves' hyperthyroidism and ophthalmopathy. As for the study in general: Peripheral blood collection took place at initial diagnosis, before any treatment.

Using RNA transcripts as the source, TCR beta CDR3 regions were amplified. When the TCR CDR3 underwent first-round RT-PCR, the HTBI primer set was used. Each CDR3 protein is one row after TCRdb ran MiXCR on the multiplex PCR reads. Found here are 350,000 or so distinct CDR3 sequences, over 15% of them singletons; the top ten hold about a sixth. Study outcomes and limitations: Most clonotypes expanded in thyroid above 0.001 were likewise present in blood.

Clinical symptoms, serum thyroxine, TRAb, thyroid ultrasound and orbital computed tomography informed diagnoses. This chain uses TRBV20-1 with TRBJ2-5; D is unresolved. This receptor was identified in a woman between 40 and 55 years old with Graves' ophthalmopathy. Material: blood. The CDR3 protein is CSARFSNDQYF. The CDR3, as DNA: TGCAGTGCTAGATTCAGTAACGACCAGTACTTC.